Each of the 2 T cell receptor beta chains below was sequenced from the same sample in a study of control samples from healthy donors and cancer patients (TCRdb year 2020). The library was built by means of the immunoSEQ multiplex PCR assay. Not all clones reach the TCRdb copy of this immuneACCESS table, which keeps in-frame sequences only. Checked studies attribute under half of the gap to unresolved V genes and leave the rest unexplained. Counted in this sample were 100,000 or so clones; 83% of them appeared once. Roughly 13% of the sample goes to the ten largest clones. Sample: blood. The receptors were sampled from a woman aged 50 to 65 in good health.

This clone was detected once. The rearrangement links TRBV19 to TRBJ2-7; no reliable D call. The germline gives CDR1 LNHDA, CDR2 SQIVND (reference sequence). V dropped 3 bases and J dropped 2 bases, with 11 bases sitting between them. The CDR3 has 14 amino acids. CDR3 loop: CASSIPLKPYEQYF. In DNA form, the CDR3 reads TGTGCCAGTAGTATCCCCCTTAAACCCTACGAGCAGTACTTC.

This clone was seen more than once but under ten times. The chain links TRBV9 to TRBJ1-4; D uncertain. The germline V and J ends were trimmed by 4 bases and 5 bases, with 12 bases remaining between them. CDR1 SGDLS and CDR2 YYNGEE come from the germline V gene. CDR3 size: 14 residues. CDR3 sequence: CASSLQSSNEKLFF. The CDR3 bases are TGTGCCAGCAGCTTACAGTCCTCGAATGAAAAACTGTTTTTT.